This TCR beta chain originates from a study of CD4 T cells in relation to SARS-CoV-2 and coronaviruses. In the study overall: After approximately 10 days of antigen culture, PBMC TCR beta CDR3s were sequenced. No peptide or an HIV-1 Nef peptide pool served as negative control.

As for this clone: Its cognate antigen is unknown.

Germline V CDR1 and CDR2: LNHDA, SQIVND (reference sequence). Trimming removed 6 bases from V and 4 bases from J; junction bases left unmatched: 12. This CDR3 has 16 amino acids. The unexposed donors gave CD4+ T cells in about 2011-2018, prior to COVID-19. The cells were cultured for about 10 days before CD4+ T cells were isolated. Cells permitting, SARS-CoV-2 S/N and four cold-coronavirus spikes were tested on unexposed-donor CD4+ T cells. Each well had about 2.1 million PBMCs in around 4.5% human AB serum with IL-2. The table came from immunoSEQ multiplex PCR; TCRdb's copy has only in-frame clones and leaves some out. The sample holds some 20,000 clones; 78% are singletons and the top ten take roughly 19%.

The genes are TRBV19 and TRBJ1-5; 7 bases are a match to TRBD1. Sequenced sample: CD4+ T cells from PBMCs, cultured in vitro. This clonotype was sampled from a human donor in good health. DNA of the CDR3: TGTGCCAGTAGCGATACGCCGGGACAGCAAAATCAGCCCCAGCATTTT. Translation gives CASSDTPGQQNQPQHF.